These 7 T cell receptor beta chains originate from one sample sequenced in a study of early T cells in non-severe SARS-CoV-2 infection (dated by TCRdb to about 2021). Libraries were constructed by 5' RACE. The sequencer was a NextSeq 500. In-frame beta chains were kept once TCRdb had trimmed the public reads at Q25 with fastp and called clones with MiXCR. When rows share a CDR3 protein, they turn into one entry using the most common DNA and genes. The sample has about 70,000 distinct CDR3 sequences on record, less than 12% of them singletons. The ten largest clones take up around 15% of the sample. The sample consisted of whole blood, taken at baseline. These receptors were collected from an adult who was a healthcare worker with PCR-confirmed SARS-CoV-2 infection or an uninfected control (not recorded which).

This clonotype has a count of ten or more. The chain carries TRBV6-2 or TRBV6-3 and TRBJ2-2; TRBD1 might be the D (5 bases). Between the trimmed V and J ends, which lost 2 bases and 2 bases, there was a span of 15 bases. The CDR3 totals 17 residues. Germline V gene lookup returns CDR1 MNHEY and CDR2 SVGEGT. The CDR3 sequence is CASSYGGREVNTGELFF. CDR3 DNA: TGTGCCAGCAGTTACGGCGGCAGGGAAGTTAACACCGGGGAGCTGTTTTTT.

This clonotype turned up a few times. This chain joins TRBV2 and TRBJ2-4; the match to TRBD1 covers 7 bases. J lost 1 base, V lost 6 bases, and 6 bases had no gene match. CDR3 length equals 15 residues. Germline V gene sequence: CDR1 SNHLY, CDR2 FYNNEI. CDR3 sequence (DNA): TGTGCCAGCAGCAATACAGGGGTGGCCAAAAACATTCAGTACTTC. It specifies CASSNTGVAKNIQYF.

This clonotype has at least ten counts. The CDR3 sequence: CASSLGPTGPNTEAFF. CDR3 bases: TGCGCCAGCAGCTTGGGCCCCACAGGGCCCAACACTGAAGCTTTCTTT. This chain uses TRBV5-1 with TRBJ1-1, with D possibly TRBD1 on 6 matching bases. The V end was cut by 0 bases, the J end by 2 bases, with 14 bases between. The CDR3 is made up of 16 amino acids. Germline CDR1 reads SGHRS; CDR2 reads YFSETQ.

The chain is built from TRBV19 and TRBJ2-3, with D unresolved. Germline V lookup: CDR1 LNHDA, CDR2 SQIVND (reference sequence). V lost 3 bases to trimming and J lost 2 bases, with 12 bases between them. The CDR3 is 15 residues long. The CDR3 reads CASSIKARYTDTQYF. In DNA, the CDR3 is TGTGCCAGTAGTATCAAAGCTCGATACACAGATACGCAGTATTTT.

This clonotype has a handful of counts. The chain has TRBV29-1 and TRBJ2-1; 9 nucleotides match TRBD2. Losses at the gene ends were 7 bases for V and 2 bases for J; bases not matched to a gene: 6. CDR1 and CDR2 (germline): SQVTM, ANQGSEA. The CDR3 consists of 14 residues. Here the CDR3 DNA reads TGCAGCGCACGACTAGCGGCAACCTACAATGAGCAGTTCTTC. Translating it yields CSARLAATYNEQFF.

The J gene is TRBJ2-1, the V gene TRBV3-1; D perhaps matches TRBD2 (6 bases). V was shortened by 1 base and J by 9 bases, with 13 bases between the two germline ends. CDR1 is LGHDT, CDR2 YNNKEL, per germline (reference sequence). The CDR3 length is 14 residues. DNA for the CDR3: TGTGCCAGCAGCCAAGGCGGGAAAGCCTTTGAGCAGTTCTTC. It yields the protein CASSQGGKAFEQFF.

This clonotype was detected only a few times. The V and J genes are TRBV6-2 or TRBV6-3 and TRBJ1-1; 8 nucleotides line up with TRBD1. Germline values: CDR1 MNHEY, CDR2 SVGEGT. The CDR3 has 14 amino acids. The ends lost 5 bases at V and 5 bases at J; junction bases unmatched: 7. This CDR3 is CASSPWTGLTEAFF. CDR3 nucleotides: TGTGCCAGCAGTCCCTGGACAGGGTTGACTGAAGCTTTCTTT.